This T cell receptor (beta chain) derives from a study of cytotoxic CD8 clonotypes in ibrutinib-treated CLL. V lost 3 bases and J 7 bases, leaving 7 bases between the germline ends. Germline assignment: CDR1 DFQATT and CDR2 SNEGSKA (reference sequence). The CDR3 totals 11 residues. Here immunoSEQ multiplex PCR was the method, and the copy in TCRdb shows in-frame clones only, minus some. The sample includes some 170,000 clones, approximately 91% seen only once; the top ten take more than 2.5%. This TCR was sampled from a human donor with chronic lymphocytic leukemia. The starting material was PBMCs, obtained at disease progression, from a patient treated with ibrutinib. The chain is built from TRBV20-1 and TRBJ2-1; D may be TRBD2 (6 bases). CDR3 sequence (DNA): TGCAGTGCTAGTCGGGGGAATGAGCAGTTCTTC. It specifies CSASRGNEQFF.